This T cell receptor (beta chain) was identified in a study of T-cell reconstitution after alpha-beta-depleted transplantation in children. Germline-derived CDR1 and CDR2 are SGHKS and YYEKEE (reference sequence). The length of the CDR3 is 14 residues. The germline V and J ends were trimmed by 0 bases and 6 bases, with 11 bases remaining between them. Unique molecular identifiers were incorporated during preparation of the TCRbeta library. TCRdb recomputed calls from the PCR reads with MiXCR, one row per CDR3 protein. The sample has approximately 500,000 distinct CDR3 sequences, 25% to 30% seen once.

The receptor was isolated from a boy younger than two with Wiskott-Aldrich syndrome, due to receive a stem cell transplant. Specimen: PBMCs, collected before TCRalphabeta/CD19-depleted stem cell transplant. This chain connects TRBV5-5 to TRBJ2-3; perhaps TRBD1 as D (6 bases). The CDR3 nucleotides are TGTGCCAGCAGCTTGGGACAGGTCAGGGATACGCAGTATTTT. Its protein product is CASSLGQVRDTQYF.